These T cell receptor beta chains were read from a single sample in a study of blood T cell repertoires in COVID-19. The data were produced by immunoSEQ multiplex PCR, yet TCRdb's version contains in-frame clones alone and is incomplete. This repertoire shows 150,000 to 200,000 clones, 84% found once; its top ten account for under 4%. The material sequenced was PBMCs or T cells enriched from blood (not recorded which). These receptors originate from a woman aged 25 to 45 who had been exposed to COVID-19. Each CDR3 is given with its conserved first and last residue. D genes are given only for firm matches. A clone size is listed for some rows: how often the clone was seen (once, few, many), or a class if it is expanded.

>TRBV20-1|TRBJ1-1|TRBD1|15|-
CSASSPQGAIAEAFF
TGCAGTGCTAGTAGCCCACAGGGGGCGATAGCTGAAGCTTTCTTT
>TRBV7-9|TRBJ1-5|-|15|-
CASSSEVGGDQPQHF
TGTGCCAGCAGCTCGGAGGTGGGTGGCGATCAGCCCCAGCATTTT
>TRBV5-1|TRBJ2-7|TRBD2|14|-
CASSFSSGRYEQYF
TGCGCCAGCAGCTTTTCTAGCGGACGCTACGAGCAGTACTTC
>TRBV6-5|TRBJ1-2|-|14|once
CASSYGAGPYGYTF
TGTGCCAGCAGTTACGGGGCAGGACCCTATGGCTACACCTTC
>TRBV5-5|TRBJ1-3|TRBD1|16|-
CASSFIQGFSGNTIYF
TGTGCCAGCAGCTTCATACAGGGGTTTTCTGGAAACACCATATATTTT
>TRBV15|TRBJ2-5|-|13|-
CATSSTGRETQYF
TGTGCCACCAGCAGTACAGGGCGGGAGACCCAGTACTTC
>TRBV2|TRBJ2-7|TRBD2|16|-
CASSEAGTSGGYEQYF
TGTGCCAGCAGTGAAGCTGGGACTAGCGGGGGCTACGAGCAGTACTTC
>TRBV27|TRBJ2-7|TRBD1|15|-
CASSLGTGSFYEQYF
TGTGCCAGCAGTTTAGGGACAGGGTCGTTCTACGAGCAGTACTTC
>TRBV3-1/TRBV3-2|TRBJ1-5|TRBD1|13|once
CASSRDRDQPQHF
TGTGCCAGCAGCAGGGACAGGGACCAGCCCCAGCATTTT
>TRBV4-2|TRBJ1-2|-|16|-
CASSQESGGTIYGYTF
TGTGCCAGCAGCCAAGAATCGGGGGGCACCATTTATGGCTACACCTTC
>TRBV3-1/TRBV3-2|TRBJ2-3|TRBD1|16|-
CASSSRDRGRSDTQYF
TGTGCCAGCAGCTCCCGGGACAGGGGGCGGTCAGATACGCAGTATTTT
>TRBV12-5|TRBJ1-1|TRBD1|16|-
CASGFVSTGENTEAFF
TGTGCTAGTGGTTTCGTGTCGACAGGGGAGAACACTGAAGCTTTCTTT
>TRBV6-5|TRBJ1-1|-|14|-
CASRKDREYTEAFF
TGTGCCAGCAGAAAGGACAGAGAGTACACTGAAGCTTTCTTT
>TRBV7-2|TRBJ1-4|-|16|-
CASSPGLGGAWEKLFF
TGTGCCAGCAGCCCTGGTTTGGGGGGGGCGTGGGAAAAACTGTTTTTT